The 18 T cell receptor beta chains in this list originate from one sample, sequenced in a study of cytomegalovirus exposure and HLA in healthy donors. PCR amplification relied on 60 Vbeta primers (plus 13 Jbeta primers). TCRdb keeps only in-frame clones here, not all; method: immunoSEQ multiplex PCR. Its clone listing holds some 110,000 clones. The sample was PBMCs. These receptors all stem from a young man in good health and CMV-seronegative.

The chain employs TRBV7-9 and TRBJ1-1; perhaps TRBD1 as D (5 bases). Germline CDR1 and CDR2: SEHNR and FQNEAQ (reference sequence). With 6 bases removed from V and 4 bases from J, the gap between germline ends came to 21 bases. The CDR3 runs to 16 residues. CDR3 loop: CASSPGASRESTEAFF. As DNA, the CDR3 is TGTGCCAGCAGTCCCGGGGCGAGTCGGGAGAGCACTGAAGCTTTCTTT.

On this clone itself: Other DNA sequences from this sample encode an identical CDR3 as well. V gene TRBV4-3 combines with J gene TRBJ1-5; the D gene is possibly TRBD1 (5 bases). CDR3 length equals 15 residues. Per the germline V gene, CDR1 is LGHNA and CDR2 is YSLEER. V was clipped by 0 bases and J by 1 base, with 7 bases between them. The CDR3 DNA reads TGCGCCAGCAGCCAAGACAGGGCAAGCAATCAGCCCCAGCATTTT. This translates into CASSQDRASNQPQHF.

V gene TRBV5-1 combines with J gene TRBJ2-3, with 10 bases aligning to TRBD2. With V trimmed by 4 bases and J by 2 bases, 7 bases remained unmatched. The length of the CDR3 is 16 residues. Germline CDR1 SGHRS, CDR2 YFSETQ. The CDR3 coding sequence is TGCGCCAGCAGCCTCGAGGGACTAGCGTACACAGATACGCAGTATTTT. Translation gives CASSLEGLAYTDTQYF. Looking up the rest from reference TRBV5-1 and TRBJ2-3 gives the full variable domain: KAGVTQTPRYLIKTRGQQVTLSCSPISGHRSVSWYQQTPGQGLQFLFEYFSETQRNKGNFPGRFSGRQFSNSRSEMNVSTLELGDSALYLCASSLEGLAYTDTQYFGPGTRLTVL.

The CDR3 nucleotides are TGTGCCAGCAGTCTTACAGTGGAAGCTTTCTTT. Protein: CASSLTVEAFF. The gene calls are TRBV28 and TRBJ1-1; no firm D call. CDR3 length: 11 amino acids. Between the trimmed V and J ends, which lost 5 bases and 8 bases, there was a span of 9 bases. Germline CDR1 is MDHEN and CDR2 is SYDVKM.

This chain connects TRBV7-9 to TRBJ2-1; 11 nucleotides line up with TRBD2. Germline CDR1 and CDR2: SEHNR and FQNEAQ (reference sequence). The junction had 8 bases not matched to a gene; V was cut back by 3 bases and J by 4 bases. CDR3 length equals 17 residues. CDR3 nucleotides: TGTGCCAGCAGCTTTAGCCCCGGGACTAGCGGTTACAATGAGCAGTTCTTC. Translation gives CASSFSPGTSGYNEQFF.

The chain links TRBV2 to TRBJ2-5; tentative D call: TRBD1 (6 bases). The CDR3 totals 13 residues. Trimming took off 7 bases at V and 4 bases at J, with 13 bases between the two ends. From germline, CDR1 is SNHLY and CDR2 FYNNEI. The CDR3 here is CASTRGLRETQYF. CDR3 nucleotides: TGTGCCAGCACCAGGGGATTAAGAGAGACCCAGTACTTC.

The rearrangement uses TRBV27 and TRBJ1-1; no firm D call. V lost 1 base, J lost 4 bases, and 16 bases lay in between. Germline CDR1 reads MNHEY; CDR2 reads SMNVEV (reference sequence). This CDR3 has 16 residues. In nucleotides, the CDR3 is TGTGCCAGCAGTTTATTGGGTGGAGCTGTTCGCACTGAAGCTTTCTTT. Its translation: CASSLLGGAVRTEAFF.

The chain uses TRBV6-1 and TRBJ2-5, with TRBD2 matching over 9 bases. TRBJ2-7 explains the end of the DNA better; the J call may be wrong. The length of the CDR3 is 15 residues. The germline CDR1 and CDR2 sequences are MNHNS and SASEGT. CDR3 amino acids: CASNPLAGATYEQYF. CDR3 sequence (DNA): TGTGCCAGCAACCCCTTAGCGGGAGCGACCTACGAGCAGTACTTC.

The CDR3 protein is CAVRRQSYNEQFF. CDR3 in DNA: TGTGCCGTTCGTCGACAGTCCTACAATGAGCAGTTCTTC. This rearrangement joins TRBV7-9 to TRBJ2-1, with D tentatively TRBD1 (5 bases). The CDR3 runs to 13 residues. Per germline, CDR1 SEHNR and CDR2 FQNEAQ (reference sequence). Between the trimmed V and J ends, which lost 11 bases and 1 base, there was a span of 12 bases. Full variable domain (missing parts from reference TRBV7-9 and TRBJ2-1): DTGVSQNPRHKITKRGQNVTFRCDPISEHNRLYWYRQTLGQGPEFLTYFQNEAQLEKSRLLSDRFSAERPKGSFSTLEIQRTEQGDSAMYLCAVRRQSYNEQFFGPGTRLTVL.

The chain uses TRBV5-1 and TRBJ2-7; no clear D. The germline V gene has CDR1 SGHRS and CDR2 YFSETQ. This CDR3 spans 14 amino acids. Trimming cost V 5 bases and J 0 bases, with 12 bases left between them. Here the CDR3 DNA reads TGCGCCAGCAGAGTTCTACAGAGCTCCTACGAGCAGTACTTC. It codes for CASRVLQSSYEQYF.

CDR3 coding DNA: TGTGCCAGCAGCTTGGTGGGGGGGGCAACCGGGGAGCTGTTTTTT. It is translated as CASSLVGGATGELFF. V is TRBV5-6 and J is TRBJ2-2; D is possibly TRBD2 (7 bases). The germline V gene encodes CDR1 SGHDT and CDR2 YYEEEE. The CDR3 loop spans 15 amino acids. The V end was cut by 0 bases, the J end by 5 bases, with 11 bases between.

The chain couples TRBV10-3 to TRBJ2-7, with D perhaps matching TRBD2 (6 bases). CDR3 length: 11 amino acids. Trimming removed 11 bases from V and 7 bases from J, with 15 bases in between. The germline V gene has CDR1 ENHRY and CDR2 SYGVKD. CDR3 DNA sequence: TGTGCCGGGGGGACCGCGGGGGAGCAGTACTTC. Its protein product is CAGGTAGEQYF.

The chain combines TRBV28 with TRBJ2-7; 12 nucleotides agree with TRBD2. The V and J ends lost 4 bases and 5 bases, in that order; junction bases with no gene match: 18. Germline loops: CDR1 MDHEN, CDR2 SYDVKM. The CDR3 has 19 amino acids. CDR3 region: CASSSLGTGLAGGGDEQYF. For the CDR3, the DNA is TGTGCCAGCAGTTCTCTAGGTACGGGACTAGCGGGCGGTGGTGACGAGCAGTACTTC.

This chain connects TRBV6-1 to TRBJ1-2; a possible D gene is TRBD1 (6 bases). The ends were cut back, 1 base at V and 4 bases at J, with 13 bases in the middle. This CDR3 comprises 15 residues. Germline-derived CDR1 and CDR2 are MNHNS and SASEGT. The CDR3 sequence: CASSEGSAGAYGYTF. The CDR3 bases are TGTGCCAGCAGTGAAGGATCTGCAGGGGCCTATGGCTACACCTTC.

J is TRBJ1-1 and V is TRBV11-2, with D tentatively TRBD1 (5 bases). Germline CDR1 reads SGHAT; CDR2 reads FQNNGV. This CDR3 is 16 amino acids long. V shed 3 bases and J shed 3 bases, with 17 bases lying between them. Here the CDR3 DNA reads TGTGCCAGCAGCTTCTTGGTTGGGGCGGTCTACACTGAAGCTTTCTTT. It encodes CASSFLVGAVYTEAFF.

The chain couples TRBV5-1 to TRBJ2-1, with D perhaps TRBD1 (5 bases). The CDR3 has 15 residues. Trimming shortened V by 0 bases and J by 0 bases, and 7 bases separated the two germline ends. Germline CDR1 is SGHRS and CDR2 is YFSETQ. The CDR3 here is CASSLAGYSYNEQFF. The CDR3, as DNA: TGCGCCAGCAGCTTGGCAGGGTACTCCTACAATGAGCAGTTCTTC. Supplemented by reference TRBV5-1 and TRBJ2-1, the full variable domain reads KAGVTQTPRYLIKTRGQQVTLSCSPISGHRSVSWYQQTPGQGLQFLFEYFSETQRNKGNFPGRFSGRQFSNSRSEMNVSTLELGDSALYLCASSLAGYSYNEQFFGPGTRLTVL.

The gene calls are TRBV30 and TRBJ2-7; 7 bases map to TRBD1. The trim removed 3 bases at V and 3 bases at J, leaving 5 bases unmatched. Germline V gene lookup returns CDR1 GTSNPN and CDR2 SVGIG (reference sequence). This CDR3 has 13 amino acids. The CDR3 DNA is TGTGCCTGGAGCCTGGACAGGAGCTACGAGCAGTACTTC. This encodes CAWSLDRSYEQYF.

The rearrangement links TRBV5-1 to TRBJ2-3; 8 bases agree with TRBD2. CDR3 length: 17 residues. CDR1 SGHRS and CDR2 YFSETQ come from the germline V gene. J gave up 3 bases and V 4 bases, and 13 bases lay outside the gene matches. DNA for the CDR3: TGCGCCAGCAGCCTCGTCATGACTAGCGAGGGTACAGATACGCAGTATTTT. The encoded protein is CASSLVMTSEGTDTQYF.